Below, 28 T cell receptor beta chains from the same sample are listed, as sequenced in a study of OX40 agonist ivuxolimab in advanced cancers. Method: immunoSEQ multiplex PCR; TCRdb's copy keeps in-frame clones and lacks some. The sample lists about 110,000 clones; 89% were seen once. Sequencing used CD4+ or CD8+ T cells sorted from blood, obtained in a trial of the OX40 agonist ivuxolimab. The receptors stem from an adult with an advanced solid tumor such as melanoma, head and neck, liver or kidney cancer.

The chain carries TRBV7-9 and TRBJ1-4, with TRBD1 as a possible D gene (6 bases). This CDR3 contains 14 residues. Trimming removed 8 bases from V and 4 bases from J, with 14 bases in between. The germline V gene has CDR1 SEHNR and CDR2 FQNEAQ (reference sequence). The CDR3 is CASLRGGHNEKLFF. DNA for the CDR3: TGTGCCAGCCTAAGGGGGGGCCATAATGAAAAACTGTTTTTT.

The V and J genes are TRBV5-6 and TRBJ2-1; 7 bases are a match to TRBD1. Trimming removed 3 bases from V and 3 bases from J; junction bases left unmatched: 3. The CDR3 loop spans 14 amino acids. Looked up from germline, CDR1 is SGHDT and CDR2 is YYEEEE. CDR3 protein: CASSSRDSYNEQFF. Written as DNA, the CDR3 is TGTGCCAGCAGCTCCCGGGACAGCTACAATGAGCAGTTCTTC.

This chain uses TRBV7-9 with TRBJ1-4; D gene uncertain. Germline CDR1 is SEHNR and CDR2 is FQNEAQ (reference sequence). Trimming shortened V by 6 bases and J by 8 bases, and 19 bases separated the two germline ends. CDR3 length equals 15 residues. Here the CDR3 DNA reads TGTGCCAGCAGTTTAAAAGGGAGGAAGGAGGAAAAACTGTTTTTT. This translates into CASSLKGRKEEKLFF.

CDR3: CASSPFLESGEAFF. The CDR3 DNA sequence: TGTGCCAGTAGTCCTTTCTTAGAATCCGGTGAAGCTTTCTTT. This chain uses TRBV19 with TRBJ1-1; D is ambiguous. Germline CDR1 LNHDA, CDR2 SQIVND (reference sequence). The CDR3 length is 14 residues. V lost 5 bases, J lost 7 bases, and 17 bases lay in between.

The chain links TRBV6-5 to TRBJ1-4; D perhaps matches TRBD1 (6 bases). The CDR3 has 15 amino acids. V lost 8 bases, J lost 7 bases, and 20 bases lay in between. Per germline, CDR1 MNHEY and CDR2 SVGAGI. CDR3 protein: CASSLGGRRSEKLFF. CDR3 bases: TGTGCCAGCTCCCTCGGGGGGCGGAGAAGTGAAAAACTGTTTTTT.

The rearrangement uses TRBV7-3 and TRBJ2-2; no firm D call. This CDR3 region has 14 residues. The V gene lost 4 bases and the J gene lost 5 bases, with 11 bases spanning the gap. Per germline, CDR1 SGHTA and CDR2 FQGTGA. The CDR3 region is CASSSGSGTGELFF. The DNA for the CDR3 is TGTGCCAGCAGCTCGGGTTCTGGGACCGGGGAGCTGTTTTTT.

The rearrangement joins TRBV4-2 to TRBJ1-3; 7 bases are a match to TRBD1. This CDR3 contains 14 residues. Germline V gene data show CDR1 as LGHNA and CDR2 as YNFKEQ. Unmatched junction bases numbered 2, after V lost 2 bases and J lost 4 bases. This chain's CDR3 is CASSQQGVGNTIYF. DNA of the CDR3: TGTGCCAGCAGCCAACAGGGGGTCGGAAACACCATATATTTT.

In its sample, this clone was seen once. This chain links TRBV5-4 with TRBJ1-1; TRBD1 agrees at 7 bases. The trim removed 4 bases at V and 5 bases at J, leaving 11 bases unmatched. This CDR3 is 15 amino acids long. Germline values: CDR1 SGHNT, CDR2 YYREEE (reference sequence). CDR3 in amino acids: CASSQDEGARTEAFF. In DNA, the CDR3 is TGTGCCAGCAGCCAAGATGAGGGGGCGCGGACTGAAGCTTTCTTT.

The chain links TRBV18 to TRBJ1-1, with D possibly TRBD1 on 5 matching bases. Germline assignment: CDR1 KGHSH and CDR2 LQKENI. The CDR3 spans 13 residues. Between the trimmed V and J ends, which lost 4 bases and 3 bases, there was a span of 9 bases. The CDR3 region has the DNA TGTGCCAGCTCACAGGGACGGGACACTGAAGCTTTCTTT. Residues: CASSQGRDTEAFF.

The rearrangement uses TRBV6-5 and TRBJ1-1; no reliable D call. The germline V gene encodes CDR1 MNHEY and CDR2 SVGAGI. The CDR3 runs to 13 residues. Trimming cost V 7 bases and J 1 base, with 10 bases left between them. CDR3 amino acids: CASTSGWNTEAFF. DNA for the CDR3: TGTGCCAGCACCTCCGGATGGAACACTGAAGCTTTCTTT.

This chain's CDR3 is CASSPSLGTVSGNTIYF. The CDR3 DNA reads as TGTGCCAGCAGTCCCTCCCTTGGGACTGTATCTGGAAACACCATATATTTT. The V gene is TRBV27, the J gene TRBJ1-3; perhaps TRBD1 as D (5 bases). The CDR3 is 17 amino acids. The germline gives CDR1 MNHEY, CDR2 SMNVEV (reference sequence). V gave up 5 bases and J gave up 1 base, with 18 bases separating them.

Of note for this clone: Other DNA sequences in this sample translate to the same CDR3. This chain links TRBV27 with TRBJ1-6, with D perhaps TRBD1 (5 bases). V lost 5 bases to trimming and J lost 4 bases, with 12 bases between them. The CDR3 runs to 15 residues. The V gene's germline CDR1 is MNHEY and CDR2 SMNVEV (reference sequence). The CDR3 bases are TGTGCCAGCAGTCTCCAGGGCCTGTATAATTCACCCCTCCACTTT. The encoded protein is CASSLQGLYNSPLHF.

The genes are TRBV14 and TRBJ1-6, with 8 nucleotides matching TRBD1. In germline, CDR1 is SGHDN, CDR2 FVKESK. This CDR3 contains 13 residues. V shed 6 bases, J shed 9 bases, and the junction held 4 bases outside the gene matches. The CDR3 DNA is TGTGCCAGCAGAAGACAGGGGATTTCACCCCTCCACTTT. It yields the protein CASRRQGISPLHF.

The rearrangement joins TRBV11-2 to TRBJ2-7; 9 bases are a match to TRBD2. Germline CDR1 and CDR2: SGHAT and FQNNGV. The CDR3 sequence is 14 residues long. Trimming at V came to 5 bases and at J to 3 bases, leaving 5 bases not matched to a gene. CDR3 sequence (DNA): TGTGCCAGCAGCGGATTAGCGGGAGACTACGAGCAGTACTTC. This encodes CASSGLAGDYEQYF.

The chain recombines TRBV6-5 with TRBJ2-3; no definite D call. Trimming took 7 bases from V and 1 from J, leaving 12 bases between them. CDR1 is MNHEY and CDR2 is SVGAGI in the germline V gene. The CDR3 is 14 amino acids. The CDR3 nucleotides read TGTGCCAGCACCCCACCTAGAGGCACAGATACGCAGTATTTT. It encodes CASTPPRGTDTQYF.

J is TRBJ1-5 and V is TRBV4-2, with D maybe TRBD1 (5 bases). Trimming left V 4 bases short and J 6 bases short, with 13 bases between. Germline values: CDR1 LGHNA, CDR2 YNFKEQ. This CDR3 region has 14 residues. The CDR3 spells CASSPLERGQPQHF. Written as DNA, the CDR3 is TGTGCCAGCAGCCCTCTCGAAAGGGGTCAGCCCCAGCATTTT.

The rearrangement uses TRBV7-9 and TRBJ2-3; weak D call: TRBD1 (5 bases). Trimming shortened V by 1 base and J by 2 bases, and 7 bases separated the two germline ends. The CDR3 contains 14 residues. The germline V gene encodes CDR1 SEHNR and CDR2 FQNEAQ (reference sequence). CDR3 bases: TGTGCCAGCAGCTTAGGACAGAACACAGATACGCAGTATTTT. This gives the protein CASSLGQNTDTQYF.

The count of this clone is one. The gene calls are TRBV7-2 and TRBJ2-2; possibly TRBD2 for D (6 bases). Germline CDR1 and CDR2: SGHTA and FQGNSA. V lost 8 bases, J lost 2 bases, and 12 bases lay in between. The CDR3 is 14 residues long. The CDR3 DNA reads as TGTGCCAGCGGCGGGACGCACAACACCGGGGAGCTGTTTTTT. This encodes CASGGTHNTGELFF.

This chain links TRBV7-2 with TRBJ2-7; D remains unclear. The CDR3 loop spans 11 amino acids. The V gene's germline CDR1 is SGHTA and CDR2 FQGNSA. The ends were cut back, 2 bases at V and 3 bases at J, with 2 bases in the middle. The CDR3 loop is CASSLIYEQYF. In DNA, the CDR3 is TGTGCCAGCAGCTTAATCTACGAGCAGTACTTC.

The CDR3 spells CASSLLLAAVYNEQFF. CDR3 in DNA: TGTGCCAGCAGCCTACTACTAGCGGCGGTTTACAATGAGCAGTTCTTC. The chain combines TRBV4-2 with TRBJ2-1; TRBD2 aligns across 8 bases. V dropped 4 bases and J dropped 4; count of bases not matched to a gene: 9. CDR1 and CDR2 from the germline V gene are LGHNA and YNFKEQ. This CDR3 region has 16 residues.

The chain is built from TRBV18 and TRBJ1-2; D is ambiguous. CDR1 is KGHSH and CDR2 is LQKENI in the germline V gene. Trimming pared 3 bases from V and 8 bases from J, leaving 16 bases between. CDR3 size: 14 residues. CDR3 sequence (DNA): TGTGCCAGCTCACCGATTACCCAAGGAACCGGCTACACCTTC. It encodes CASSPITQGTGYTF.

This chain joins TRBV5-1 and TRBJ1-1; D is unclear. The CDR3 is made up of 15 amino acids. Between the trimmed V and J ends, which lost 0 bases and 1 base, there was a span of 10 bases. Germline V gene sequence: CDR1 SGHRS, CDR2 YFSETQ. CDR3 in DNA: TGCGCCAGCAGCTTGGAGACCGCGGAGAACACTGAAGCTTTCTTT. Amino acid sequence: CASSLETAENTEAFF.

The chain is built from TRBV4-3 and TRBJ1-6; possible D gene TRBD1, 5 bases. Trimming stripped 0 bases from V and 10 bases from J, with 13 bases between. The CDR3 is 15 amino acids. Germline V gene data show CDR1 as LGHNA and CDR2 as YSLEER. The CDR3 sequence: CASSQDRQGRSPLHF. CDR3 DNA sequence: TGCGCCAGCAGCCAAGATCGTCAGGGTAGGTCACCCCTCCACTTT.

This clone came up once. The CDR3 region is CASSIMGLAVNEQFF. The CDR3 DNA reads TGTGCCAGCAGCATAATGGGACTAGCGGTAAATGAGCAGTTCTTC. The chain has TRBV14 and TRBJ2-1, with 11 bases matching TRBD2. V dropped 5 bases and J dropped 7; count of bases not matched to a gene: 7. This CDR3 spans 15 amino acids. Per germline, CDR1 SGHDN and CDR2 FVKESK.

The CDR3 region is CASRPRTGLDTQYF. The CDR3 coding sequence is TGTGCCAGCAGACCCCGGACAGGGTTAGATACGCAGTATTTT. The genes are TRBV7-2 and TRBJ2-3; 8 nucleotides agree with TRBD1. The germline CDR1 and CDR2 sequences are SGHTA and FQGNSA. Trimming took 6 bases from V and 5 from J; bases not matched to a gene: 7. This CDR3 comprises 14 residues. The full variable domain, completed using reference TRBV7-2 and TRBJ2-3, is GAGVSQSPSNKVTEKGKDVELRCDPISGHTALYWYRQSLGQGLEFLIYFQGNSAPDKSGLPSDRFSAERTGGSVSTLTIQRTQQEDSAVYLCASRPRTGLDTQYFGPGTRLTVL.

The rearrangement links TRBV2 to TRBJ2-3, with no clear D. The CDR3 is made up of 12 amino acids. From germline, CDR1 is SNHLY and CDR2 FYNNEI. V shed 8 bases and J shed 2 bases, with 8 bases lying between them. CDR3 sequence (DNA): TGTGCCAGCGGACCCAACACAGATACGCAGTATTTT. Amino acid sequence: CASGPNTDTQYF.

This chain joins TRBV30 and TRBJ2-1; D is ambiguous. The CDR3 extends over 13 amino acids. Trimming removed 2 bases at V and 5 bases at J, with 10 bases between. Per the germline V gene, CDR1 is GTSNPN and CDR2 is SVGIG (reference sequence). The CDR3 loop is CAWSQWANNEQFF. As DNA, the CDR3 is TGTGCCTGGAGTCAGTGGGCGAACAATGAGCAGTTCTTC.

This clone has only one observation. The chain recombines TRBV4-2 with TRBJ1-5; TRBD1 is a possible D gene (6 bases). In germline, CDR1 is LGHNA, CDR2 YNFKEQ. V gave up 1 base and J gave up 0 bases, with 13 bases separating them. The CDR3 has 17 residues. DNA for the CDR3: TGTGCCAGCAGCCAAGCGGGGGCGGGGTATAGCAATCAGCCCCAGCATTTT. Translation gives CASSQAGAGYSNQPQHF.